The present entry profiles one T cell receptor (beta chain) with its context. Its target is not known. The sample belongs to a study of PD-1 blockade in classical Hodgkin lymphoma. Study details: Nivolumab dosed at 3 mg/kg went to patients intravenously every 2 weeks. Notes on the study in general: Patients excluded were those beginning nivolumab under 1 year after ASCT. Baseline TCR diversity was reportedly lower in newly diagnosed patients than in healthy donors. It was reported as lower still in relapsed/refractory patients. Significant TCR diversity gains by C4D1 occurred in CD4+ but not CD8+ cells.

The CDR3 totals 16 residues. Profiled with immunoSEQ multiplex PCR; TCRdb holds only in-frame clones, not every one. The sample records tens of thousands of clones, 83% being singletons. Time point described: cycle 4 day 1 (C4D1), after less than 7 weeks of nivolumab. Each and every patient relapsed after autologous stem cell transplantation, and patients got differing brentuximab vedotin exposure. The sequenced sample was peripheral blood mononuclear cells (PBMCs), obtained before the fourth cycle of nivolumab. The TCR was taken from a human donor with classical Hodgkin lymphoma. The chain employs TRBV21-1 and TRBJ1-5. TRBV21-1 is a pseudogene segment. In nucleotides, the CDR3 is TGTGCCAGCAGCCCTCTCGGGGCTCGCGGCAATCAGCCCCAGCATTTT. Amino acid sequence: CASSPLGARGNQPQHF.